These 28 T cell receptor beta chains came from one sample sequenced in a study of beta chain features in type 1 diabetes. Every bit of the isolated RNA underwent reverse transcription, so sequencing read expressed TCRB transcripts. Data came from immunoSEQ multiplex PCR; TCRdb stores just in-frame clones and leaves some out. The data show 300,000 to 350,000 clones, with about a tenth seen just once and roughly 1% held by the top ten. The antigens for these receptors are not known. Findings and caveats of the study: Patients with Type 1 diabetes showed moderately but significantly shorter TCRB CDR3s in all four CD4+ subsets.

Sequences were obtained from central memory CD4+ T cells from blood. Source of these receptors: a man aged 30 to 45 with type 1 diabetes.

This clone came up a few times. V gene TRBV11-2 combines with J gene TRBJ2-3; possible D gene TRBD2, 5 bases. The CDR3 totals 14 residues. Trimming cost V 1 base and J 5 bases, with 10 bases left between them. Germline-derived CDR1 and CDR2 are SGHAT and FQNNGV. The CDR3, as DNA: TGTGCCAGCAGCTTAGTCGCGGGTCTAGATACGCAGTATTTT. It translates to CASSLVAGLDTQYF.

The V call is TRBV9, the J call TRBJ2-5, with D perhaps matching TRBD1 (6 bases). Germline-derived CDR1 and CDR2 are SGDLS and YYNGEE. V gave up 0 bases and J gave up 2 bases, with 17 bases separating them. This CDR3 comprises 17 residues. The CDR3, as DNA: TGTGCCAGCAGCGTAGGGGTAAGGGACACCGGTCAAGAGACCCAGTACTTC. It specifies CASSVGVRDTGQETQYF.

V usage is TRBV7-2 and J usage is TRBJ2-3; no definite D call. Per germline, CDR1 SGHTA and CDR2 FQGNSA. The CDR3 extends over 12 amino acids. Trimming left V 4 bases short and J 4 bases short, with 6 bases between. The CDR3 nucleotides read TGTGCCAGCAGCTGGTCGGCAGATACGCAGTATTTT. Amino acid sequence: CASSWSADTQYF. Variable domain in full (rest from reference TRBV7-2 and TRBJ2-3): GAGVSQSPSNKVTEKGKDVELRCDPISGHTALYWYRQSLGQGLEFLIYFQGNSAPDKSGLPSDRFSAERTGGSVSTLTIQRTQQEDSAVYLCASSWSADTQYFGPGTRLTVL.

This chain connects TRBV5-4 to TRBJ1-6; TRBD1 matches 7 bases. The CDR3 sequence is 16 residues long. Germline-derived CDR1 and CDR2 are SGHNT and YYREEE (reference sequence). V lost 0 bases, J lost 8 bases, and 8 bases stayed unmatched. The CDR3, as DNA: TGTGCCAGCAGCTTGGGTTCGGGACAGACGGATTCACCCCTCCACTTT. It specifies CASSLGSGQTDSPLHF.

This clone was seen only a few times. The chain links TRBV9 to TRBJ2-5; D remains unclear. The CDR3 loop spans 12 amino acids. Germline CDR1 SGDLS, CDR2 YYNGEE. The V and J ends lost 4 bases and 5 bases respectively, with 9 bases between them. The CDR3 reads CASSTQGETQYF. CDR3 in DNA: TGTGCCAGCAGCACCCAAGGGGAGACCCAGTACTTC.

The rearrangement uses TRBV7-9 and TRBJ2-5; D ambiguous. V was clipped by 1 base and J by 5 bases, with 8 bases between them. CDR3 length: 13 amino acids. The germline gives CDR1 SEHNR, CDR2 FQNEAQ (reference sequence). CDR3 sequence (DNA): TGTGCCAGCAGCTTAGTAGGGTTTGAGACCCAGTACTTC. It is translated as CASSLVGFETQYF.

This clone was counted only a few times. J is TRBJ1-6 and V is TRBV2, with D perhaps matching TRBD1 (5 bases). Germline-derived CDR1 and CDR2 are SNHLY and FYNNEI. CDR3 length equals 14 residues. With 4 bases removed from V and 5 bases from J, the gap between germline ends came to 9 bases. The CDR3 region has the DNA TGTGCCAGCAGTGGGGGCTCTGATAATTCACCCCTCCACTTT. It translates to CASSGGSDNSPLHF.

This clone was counted only a few times. The chain uses TRBV29-1 and TRBJ1-3, with D perhaps TRBD1 (5 bases). This CDR3 spans 14 amino acids. V lost 4 bases and J lost 0, with 10 bases in between. Germline V gene data show CDR1 as SQVTM and CDR2 as ANQGSEA. The chain's CDR3 is CSVGAGNSGNTIYF. CDR3 coding DNA: TGCAGCGTTGGGGCAGGGAACTCTGGAAACACCATATATTTT.

Only a few counts were recorded for this clone. The genes are TRBV19 and TRBJ2-2; D not resolved. Germline loops: CDR1 LNHDA, CDR2 SQIVND (reference sequence). The length of the CDR3 is 16 residues. Trimming removed 3 bases at V and 4 bases at J, with 15 bases between. The CDR3 nucleotides read TGTGCCAGTAGTATTGCGGCTCCCCGTGGCACCGGGGAGCTGTTTTTT. Its protein is CASSIAAPRGTGELFF.

This clone was seen more than once but under ten times. V usage is TRBV5-1 and J usage is TRBJ2-1, with D possibly being TRBD1 or TRBD2 (5 bases each). Trimming took off 4 bases at V and 5 bases at J, with 19 bases between the two ends. This CDR3 contains 16 residues. Germline CDR1 reads SGHRS; CDR2 reads YFSETQ. The CDR3 DNA reads as TGCGCCAGCAGCAGGACCATCGGGACGGATAACAATGAGCAGTTCTTC. It translates to CASSRTIGTDNNEQFF.

This clone was counted between two and nine times. The J gene is TRBJ1-2, the V gene TRBV7-9; 7 bases are a match to TRBD1. CDR3 length: 16 amino acids. With V trimmed by 5 bases and J by 2 bases, 11 bases remained unmatched. Per germline, CDR1 SEHNR and CDR2 FQNEAQ (reference sequence). CDR3 region: CASSPGTVRMNYGYTF. Here the CDR3 DNA reads TGTGCCAGCAGCCCCGGGACAGTAAGGATGAACTATGGCTACACCTTC.

This clone was counted a few times. The chain joins TRBV7-6 to TRBJ1-1; possible D gene TRBD1, 6 bases. Trimming removed 1 base from V and 4 bases from J, with 13 bases in between. This CDR3 region has 15 residues. Germline assignment: CDR1 SGHVS and CDR2 FNYEAQ. The CDR3 DNA reads TGTGCCAGCAGCTTAGATGGGGGCATAGGCACTGAAGCTTTCTTT. It yields the protein CASSLDGGIGTEAFF. The whole variable domain, filled in from reference TRBV7-6 and TRBJ1-1, reads GAGVSQSPRYKVTKRGQDVALRCDPISGHVSLYWYRQALGQGPEFLTYFNYEAQQDKSGLPNDRFSAERPEGSISTLTIQRTEQRDSAMYRCASSLDGGIGTEAFFGQGTRLTVV.

The chain has TRBV7-9 and TRBJ1-1; unclear D gene. V was shortened by 3 bases and J by 4 bases, with 9 bases between the two germline ends. The CDR3 loop spans 13 amino acids. CDR1 SEHNR and CDR2 FQNEAQ come from the germline V gene (reference sequence). The CDR3 reads CASSLILGTEAFF. CDR3 sequence (DNA): TGTGCCAGCAGCTTGATCTTGGGCACTGAAGCTTTCTTT. Looking up the rest from reference TRBV7-9 and TRBJ1-1 gives the full variable domain: DTGVSQNPRHKITKRGQNVTFRCDPISEHNRLYWYRQTLGQGPEFLTYFQNEAQLEKSRLLSDRFSAERPKGSFSTLEIQRTEQGDSAMYLCASSLILGTEAFFGQGTRLTVV.

A few counts support this clone. The chain recombines TRBV2 with TRBJ2-3; D possibly corresponds to TRBD2 (6 bases). CDR3 size: 14 residues. Deletions cut 4 bases from V and 13 bases from J, with 21 bases between. Germline CDR1 and CDR2: SNHLY and FYNNEI. As DNA, the CDR3 is TGTGCCAGCAGTGCCGGGACCGACTGGGAGGAAAAGTATTTT. Protein product: CASSAGTDWEEKYF.

There are a few counts of this clone. This sequence joins TRBV5-1 and TRBJ2-5; D may correspond to TRBD1 or TRBD2 (6 bases each). V lost 0 bases and J lost 5, with 11 bases in between. Germline lookup yields CDR1 SGHRS and CDR2 YFSETQ. The CDR3 loop spans 14 amino acids. Here the CDR3 reads CASSLGPGAETQYF. The CDR3 DNA sequence: TGCGCCAGCAGCTTGGGCCCGGGGGCCGAGACCCAGTACTTC. The entire variable domain, with the rest obtained from reference TRBV5-1 and TRBJ2-5, is as follows: KAGVTQTPRYLIKTRGQQVTLSCSPISGHRSVSWYQQTPGQGLQFLFEYFSETQRNKGNFPGRFSGRQFSNSRSEMNVSTLELGDSALYLCASSLGPGAETQYFGPGTRLLVL.

The CDR3 coding sequence is TGTGCCCACCGGGGGCCCGCCGATGGGGAGACCCAGTACTTC. Its translation is CAHRGPADGETQYF. V gene TRBV6-6 combines with J gene TRBJ2-5; D could derive from TRBD1 or TRBD2 (6 bases each). CDR3 length: 14 amino acids. The V end lost 11 bases, the J end lost 5 bases, and 21 bases lay between the germline ends. Germline CDR1 reads MNHNY; CDR2 reads SVGAGI (reference sequence).

This clone was recorded a few times. The chain uses TRBV14 and TRBJ1-3; no definite D call. Trimming left V 2 bases short and J 4 bases short, with 3 bases between. Germline V gene sequence: CDR1 SGHDN, CDR2 FVKESK. CDR3 length: 12 amino acids. CDR3 protein: CASSQRGNTIYF. The CDR3 region has the DNA TGTGCCAGCAGCCAACGCGGAAACACCATATATTTT. Combining the CDR3 with reference TRBV14 and TRBJ1-3 gives the whole variable domain EAGVTQFPSHSVIEKGQTVTLRCDPISGHDNLYWYRRVMGKEIKFLLHFVKESKQDESGMPNNRFLAERTGGTYSTLKVQPAELEDSGVYFCASSQRGNTIYFGEGSWLTVV.

The sample holds a few counts of this clone. The genes are TRBV7-8 and TRBJ2-3, with D uncertain. This CDR3 spans 14 amino acids. The germline V gene has CDR1 SGHVS and CDR2 FQNEAQ. V was clipped by 3 bases and J by 0 bases, with 7 bases between them. The CDR3 DNA is TGTGCCAGCAGCTTTCCTCTAAGCACAGATACGCAGTATTTT. Residues: CASSFPLSTDTQYF. Variable domain in full (rest from reference TRBV7-8 and TRBJ2-3): GAGVSQSPRYKVAKRGQDVALRCDPISGHVSLFWYQQALGQGPEFLTYFQNEAQLDKSGLPSDRFFAERPEGSVSTLKIQRTQQEDSAVYLCASSFPLSTDTQYFGPGTRLTVL.

This clone was detected many times. CDR3 nucleotide sequence: TGTGCCAGCAGCTTGACAGGGGGCAAGGGCGGGGAGCTGTTTTTT. Protein sequence: CASSLTGGKGGELFF. The gene calls are TRBV7-2 and TRBJ2-2; TRBD1 matches at 10 bases. This CDR3 spans 15 amino acids. CDR1 and CDR2 (germline): SGHTA, FQGNSA. Trimming cost V 3 bases and J 7 bases; bases outside gene matches: 5.

The chain employs TRBV11-2 and TRBJ1-2; D possibly corresponds to TRBD1 (5 bases). The V end was cut by 5 bases, the J end by 5 bases, with 15 bases between. This CDR3 spans 14 amino acids. CDR1 and CDR2 from the germline V gene are SGHAT and FQNNGV. Written as DNA, the CDR3 is TGTGCCAGCAGCGGCCGGGACGGTACATATGGCTACACCTTC. It yields the protein CASSGRDGTYGYTF.

V usage is TRBV10-3 and J usage is TRBJ2-5; 8 positions match TRBD1. Trimming at V came to 6 bases and at J to 4 bases, leaving 10 bases not matched to a gene. CDR3 length equals 15 residues. The V gene's germline CDR1 is ENHRY and CDR2 SYGVKD. CDR3 sequence: CAIRTGVITGETQYF. CDR3 DNA: TGTGCCATCAGGACAGGGGTGATTACTGGAGAGACCCAGTACTTC.

The CDR3 DNA is TGTGCCAGCAGCTTTACGGGTGGAAGGTTCTTC. Translating gives CASSFTGGRFF. The V call is TRBV7-2, the J call TRBJ2-1; D is ambiguous. V shed 3 bases and J shed 15 bases, with 12 bases lying between them. The CDR3 extends over 11 amino acids. From germline, CDR1 is SGHTA and CDR2 FQGNSA.

The rearrangement uses TRBV19 and TRBJ2-7, with 7 bases matching TRBD1. The CDR3 contains 13 residues. V dropped 4 bases and J dropped 7; count of bases not matched to a gene: 7. Looked up from germline, CDR1 is LNHDA and CDR2 is SQIVND (reference sequence). DNA of the CDR3: TGTGCCAGTAGTACCCTGGACAGGAGTGAGCAGTACTTC. This encodes CASSTLDRSEQYF. The whole variable domain, filled in from reference TRBV19 and TRBJ2-7, reads DGGITQSPKYLFRKEGQNVTLSCEQNLNHDAMYWYRQDPGQGLRLIYYSQIVNDFQKGDIAEGYSVSREKKESFPLTVTSAQKNPTAFYLCASSTLDRSEQYFGPGTRLTVT.

This clone was recorded a few times. The chain combines TRBV10-2 with TRBJ1-2; 7 nucleotides line up with TRBD1. V shed 5 bases, J shed 2 bases, and the junction held 5 bases outside the gene matches. CDR1 and CDR2 from the germline V gene are WSHSY and SAAADI. The CDR3 has 14 residues. The chain's CDR3 is CASSPRQGNYGYTF. CDR3 coding DNA: TGCGCCAGCAGTCCTAGACAGGGAAACTATGGCTACACCTTC.

This clone was observed a few times. V usage is TRBV11-2 and J usage is TRBJ2-3; perhaps TRBD2 as D (5 bases). The V end was cut by 1 base, the J end by 2 bases, with 10 bases between. The CDR3 runs 15 residues. CDR1 is SGHAT, CDR2 FQNNGV, per germline. The CDR3 loop reads CASSLVRAVTDTQYF. The CDR3 DNA is TGTGCCAGCAGCTTAGTACGAGCGGTCACAGATACGCAGTATTTT.

In regard to this clone: The same CDR3 also results from other DNA sequences found in this sample. V usage is TRBV7-2 and J usage is TRBJ2-3, with TRBD2 identical over 8 bases. V gave up 5 bases and J gave up 2 bases; unmatched junction bases: 3. Germline V gene sequence: CDR1 SGHTA, CDR2 FQGNSA. This CDR3 spans 14 amino acids. In nucleotides, the CDR3 is TGTGCCAGCAGCGTCGGGGGGGCCACAGATACGCAGTATTTT. Translating it yields CASSVGGATDTQYF.

In this sample, this clone turned up many times. The chain recombines TRBV5-6 with TRBJ2-2; D is uncertain. Trimming removed 4 bases at V and 3 bases at J, with 16 bases between. Per the germline V gene, CDR1 is SGHDT and CDR2 is YYEEEE. This CDR3 region has 16 residues. Here the CDR3 DNA reads TGTGCCAGCAGCCCGCAACTCGACGGCTACACCGGGGAGCTGTTTTTT. This codes for CASSPQLDGYTGELFF.

The genes are TRBV5-1 and TRBJ2-2; the D gene is possibly TRBD1 (6 bases). With 1 base removed from V and 4 bases from J, the gap between germline ends came to 14 bases. CDR3 size: 16 residues. The germline V gene has CDR1 SGHRS and CDR2 YFSETQ. CDR3 DNA sequence: TGCGCCAGCAGCTTGCCTTCAACAGGGTCCACCGGGGAGCTGTTTTTT. It translates to CASSLPSTGSTGELFF.